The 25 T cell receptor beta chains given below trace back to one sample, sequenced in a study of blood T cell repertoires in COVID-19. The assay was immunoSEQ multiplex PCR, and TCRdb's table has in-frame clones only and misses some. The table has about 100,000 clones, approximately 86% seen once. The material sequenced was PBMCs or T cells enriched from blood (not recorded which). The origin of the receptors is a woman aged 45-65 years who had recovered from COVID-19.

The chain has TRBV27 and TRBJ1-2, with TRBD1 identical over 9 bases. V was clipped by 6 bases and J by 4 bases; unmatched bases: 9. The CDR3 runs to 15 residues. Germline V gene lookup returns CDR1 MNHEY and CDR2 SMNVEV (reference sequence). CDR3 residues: CASRFRDRVGYGYTF. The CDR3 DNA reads TGTGCCAGCAGATTCCGGGACAGGGTAGGCTATGGCTACACCTTC.

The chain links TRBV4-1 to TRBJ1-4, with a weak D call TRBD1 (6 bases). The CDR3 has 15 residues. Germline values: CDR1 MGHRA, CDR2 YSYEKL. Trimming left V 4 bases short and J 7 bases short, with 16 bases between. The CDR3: CASSLGETGREKLFF. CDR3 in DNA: TGCGCCAGCAGCCTCGGGGAGACAGGTCGTGAAAAACTGTTTTTT.

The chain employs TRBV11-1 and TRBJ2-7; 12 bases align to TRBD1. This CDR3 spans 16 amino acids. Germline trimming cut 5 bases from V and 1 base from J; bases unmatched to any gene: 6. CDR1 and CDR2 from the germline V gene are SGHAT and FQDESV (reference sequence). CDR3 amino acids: CASSPGQGARSYEQYF. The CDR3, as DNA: TGTGCCAGCAGCCCGGGACAGGGGGCAAGGTCCTACGAGCAGTACTTC.

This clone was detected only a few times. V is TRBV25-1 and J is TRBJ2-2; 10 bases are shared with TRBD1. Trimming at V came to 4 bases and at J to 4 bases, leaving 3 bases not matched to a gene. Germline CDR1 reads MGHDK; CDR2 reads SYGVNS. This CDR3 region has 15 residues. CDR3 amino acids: CASSGGQGSTGELFF. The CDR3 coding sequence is TGTGCCAGCAGTGGGGGACAGGGGTCCACCGGGGAGCTGTTTTTT.

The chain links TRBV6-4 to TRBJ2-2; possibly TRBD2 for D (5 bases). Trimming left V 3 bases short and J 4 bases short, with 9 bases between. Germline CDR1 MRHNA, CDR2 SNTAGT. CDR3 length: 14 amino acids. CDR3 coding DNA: TGTGCCAGCAGTGAAGAGGGAATCACCGGGGAGCTGTTTTTT. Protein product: CASSEEGITGELFF.

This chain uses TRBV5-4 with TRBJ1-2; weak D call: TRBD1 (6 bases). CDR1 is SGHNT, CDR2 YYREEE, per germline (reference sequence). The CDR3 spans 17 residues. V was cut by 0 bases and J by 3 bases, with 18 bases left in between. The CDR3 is CASSLASRRGKDYGYTF. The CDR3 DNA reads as TGTGCCAGCAGCTTGGCCTCTCGCAGGGGTAAGGACTATGGCTACACCTTC.

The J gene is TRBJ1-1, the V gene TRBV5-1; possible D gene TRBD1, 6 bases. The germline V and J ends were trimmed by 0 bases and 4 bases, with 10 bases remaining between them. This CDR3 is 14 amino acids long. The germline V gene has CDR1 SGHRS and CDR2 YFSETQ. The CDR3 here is CASSLEGGSTEAFF. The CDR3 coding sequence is TGCGCCAGCAGCTTGGAAGGGGGATCCACTGAAGCTTTCTTT. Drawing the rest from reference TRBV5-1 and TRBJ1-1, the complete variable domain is KAGVTQTPRYLIKTRGQQVTLSCSPISGHRSVSWYQQTPGQGLQFLFEYFSETQRNKGNFPGRFSGRQFSNSRSEMNVSTLELGDSALYLCASSLEGGSTEAFFGQGTRLTVV.

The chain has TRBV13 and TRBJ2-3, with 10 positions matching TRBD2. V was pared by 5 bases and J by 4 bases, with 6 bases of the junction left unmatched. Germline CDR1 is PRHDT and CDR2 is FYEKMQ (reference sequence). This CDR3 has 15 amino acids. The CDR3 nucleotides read TGTGCCAGCAGCCTCAGCGGGAGGGCCGCAGATACGCAGTATTTT. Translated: CASSLSGRAADTQYF.

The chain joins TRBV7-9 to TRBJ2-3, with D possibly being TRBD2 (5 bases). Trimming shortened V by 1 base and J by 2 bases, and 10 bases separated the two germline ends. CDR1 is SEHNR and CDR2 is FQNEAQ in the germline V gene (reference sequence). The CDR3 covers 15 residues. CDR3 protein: CASSLEGDFTDTQYF. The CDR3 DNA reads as TGTGCCAGCAGCTTAGAGGGAGATTTCACAGATACGCAGTATTTT.

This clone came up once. The CDR3 DNA sequence: TGTGCCAGCAGCCTCAGGGTAGTGGAGACCCAGTACTTC. As protein: CASSLRVVETQYF. V and J are TRBV7-8 and TRBJ2-5, with D possibly TRBD1 on 5 matching bases. V lost 5 bases and J 5 bases, leaving 12 bases between the germline ends. Germline V gives CDR1 SGHVS, CDR2 FQNEAQ. The CDR3 is made up of 13 amino acids.

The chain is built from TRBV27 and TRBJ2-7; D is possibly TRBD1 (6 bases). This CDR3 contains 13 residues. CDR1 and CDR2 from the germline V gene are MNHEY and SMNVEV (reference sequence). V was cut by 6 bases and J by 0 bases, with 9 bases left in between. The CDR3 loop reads CASRLQGSYEQYF. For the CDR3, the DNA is TGTGCCAGCAGATTACAGGGCTCCTACGAGCAGTACTTC.

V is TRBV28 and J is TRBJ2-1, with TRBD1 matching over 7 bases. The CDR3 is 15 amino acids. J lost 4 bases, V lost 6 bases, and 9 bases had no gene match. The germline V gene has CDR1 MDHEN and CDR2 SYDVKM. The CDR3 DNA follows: TGTGCCAGCAGCAGGGGGTTTCCCTCTTACAATGAGCAGTTCTTC. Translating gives CASSRGFPSYNEQFF.

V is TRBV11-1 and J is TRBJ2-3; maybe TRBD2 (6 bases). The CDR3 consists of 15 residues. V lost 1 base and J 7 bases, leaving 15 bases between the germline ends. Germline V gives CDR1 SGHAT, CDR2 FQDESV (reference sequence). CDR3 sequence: CASSLVTGESNTQYF. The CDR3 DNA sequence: TGTGCCAGCAGCTTAGTTACGGGAGAGTCTAATACGCAGTATTTT.

The CDR3 spells CASSPGQGKETQYF. Here the CDR3 DNA reads TGCGCCAGCAGCCCGGGACAGGGCAAAGAGACCCAGTACTTC. The rearrangement links TRBV5-1 to TRBJ2-5, with TRBD1 matching over 9 bases. The CDR3 has 14 residues. Germline V gene sequence: CDR1 SGHRS, CDR2 YFSETQ. J gave up 3 bases and V 4 bases, and 4 bases lay outside the gene matches.

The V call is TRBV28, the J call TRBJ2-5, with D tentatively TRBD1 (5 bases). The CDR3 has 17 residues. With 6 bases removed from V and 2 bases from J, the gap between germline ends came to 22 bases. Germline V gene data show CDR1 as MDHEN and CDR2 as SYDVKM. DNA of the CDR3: TGTGCCAGCAGCCGAGCAATCAGACAGACATCTCAAGAGACCCAGTACTTC. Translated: CASSRAIRQTSQETQYF.

The CDR3 coding sequence is TGTGCCAGCTCATCCTCTTACGAGCAGTACTTC. Protein product: CASSSSYEQYF. This rearrangement joins TRBV18 to TRBJ2-7, with unresolved D. The CDR3 covers 11 residues. V was cut by 5 bases and J by 4 bases, with 6 bases left in between. In germline, CDR1 is KGHSH, CDR2 LQKENI.

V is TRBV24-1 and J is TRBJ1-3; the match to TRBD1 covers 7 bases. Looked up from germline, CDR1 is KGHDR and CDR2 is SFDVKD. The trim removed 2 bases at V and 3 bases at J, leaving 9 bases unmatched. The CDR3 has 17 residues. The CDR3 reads CATSDWGPGGSGNTIYF. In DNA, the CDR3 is TGTGCCACCAGTGATTGGGGGCCAGGGGGAAGTGGAAACACCATATATTTT.

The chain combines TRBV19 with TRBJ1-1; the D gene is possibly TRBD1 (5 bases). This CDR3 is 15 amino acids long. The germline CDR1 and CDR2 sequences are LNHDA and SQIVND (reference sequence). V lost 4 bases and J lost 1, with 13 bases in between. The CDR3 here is CASSKRPDTNTEAFF. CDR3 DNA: TGTGCCAGTAGTAAACGCCCGGACACGAACACTGAAGCTTTCTTT.

For the CDR3, the DNA is TGTGCCAGCAGTTCCCGTCAGGGGGCGAGCACTGAAGCTTTCTTT. Translation gives CASSSRQGASTEAFF. The V and J genes are TRBV27 and TRBJ1-1; 8 bases agree with TRBD1. Trimming took 4 bases from V and 4 from J; bases not matched to a gene: 8. The V gene's germline CDR1 is MNHEY and CDR2 SMNVEV (reference sequence). The CDR3 length is 15 residues.

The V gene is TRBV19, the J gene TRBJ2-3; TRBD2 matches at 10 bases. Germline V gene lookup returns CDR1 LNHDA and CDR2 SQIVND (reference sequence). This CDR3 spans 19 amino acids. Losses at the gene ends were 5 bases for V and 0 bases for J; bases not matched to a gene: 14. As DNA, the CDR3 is TGTGCCAGTAGTTCAAGAAGCGGGAGGGCCTTGAGGAGCACAGATACGCAGTATTTT. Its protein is CASSSRSGRALRSTDTQYF.

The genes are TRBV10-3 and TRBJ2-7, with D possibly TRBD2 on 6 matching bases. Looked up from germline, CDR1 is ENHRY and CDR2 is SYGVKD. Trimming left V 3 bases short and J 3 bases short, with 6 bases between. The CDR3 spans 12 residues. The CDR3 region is CAISDGSYEQYF. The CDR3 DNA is TGTGCCATCAGTGACGGGAGCTACGAGCAGTACTTC.

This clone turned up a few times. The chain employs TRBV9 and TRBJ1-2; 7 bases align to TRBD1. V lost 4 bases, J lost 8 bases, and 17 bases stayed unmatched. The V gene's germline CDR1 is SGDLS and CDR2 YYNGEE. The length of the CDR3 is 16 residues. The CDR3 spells CASSLSPRDSEQGYTF. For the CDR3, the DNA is TGTGCCAGCAGCTTATCGCCACGGGACAGCGAACAAGGCTACACCTTC.

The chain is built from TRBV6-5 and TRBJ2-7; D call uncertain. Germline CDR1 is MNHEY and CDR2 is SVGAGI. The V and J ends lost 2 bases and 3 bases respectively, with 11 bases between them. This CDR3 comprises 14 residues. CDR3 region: CASSYRRNGYEQYF. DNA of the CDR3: TGTGCCAGCAGTTACAGGAGAAACGGCTACGAGCAGTACTTC.

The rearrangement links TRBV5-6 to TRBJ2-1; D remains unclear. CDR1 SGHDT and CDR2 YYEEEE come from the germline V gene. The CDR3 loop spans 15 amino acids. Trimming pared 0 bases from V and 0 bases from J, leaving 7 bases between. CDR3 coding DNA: TGTGCCAGCAGCTTGGCTCTGAGCTCCTACAATGAGCAGTTCTTC. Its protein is CASSLALSSYNEQFF.

CDR3 sequence: CALQGDSGNTIYF. In DNA form, the CDR3 reads TGTGCCTTACAGGGGGACTCTGGAAACACCATATATTTT. V usage is TRBV30 and J usage is TRBJ1-3; 8 positions match TRBD1. CDR1 and CDR2 from the germline V gene are GTSNPN and SVGIG (reference sequence). V dropped 7 bases and J dropped 0; count of bases not matched to a gene: 2. The CDR3 covers 13 residues.